This T cell receptor beta chain derives from a study of neoadjuvant anti-PD-1 for oral cavity cancer. Patients were newly diagnosed with stage II-IVA oral cavity squamous cell carcinoma without prior systemic or radiation treatment. The patients had HPV-negative, locally advanced oral cavity squamous cell carcinoma. Trimming removed 9 bases from V and 4 bases from J, with 15 bases in between. The germline CDR1 and CDR2 sequences are MNHNY and SVGAGI (reference sequence). The CDR3 is made up of 13 amino acids. Produced via immunoSEQ multiplex PCR; TCRdb's table is partial and in-frame only. The sample yields about 16,000 clones, less than 80% seen once.

The sequencing used PBMCs, collected before nivolumab (anti-PD-1) treatment. The chain employs TRBV6-6 and TRBJ1-2, with D possibly TRBD1 on 5 matching bases. The origin of this receptor is a person aged 35-79 years with oral cavity squamous cell carcinoma. The CDR3 coding sequence is TGTGCCAGTACCCAGGGCCAGCTCTATGGCTACACCTTC. Protein product: CASTQGQLYGYTF.